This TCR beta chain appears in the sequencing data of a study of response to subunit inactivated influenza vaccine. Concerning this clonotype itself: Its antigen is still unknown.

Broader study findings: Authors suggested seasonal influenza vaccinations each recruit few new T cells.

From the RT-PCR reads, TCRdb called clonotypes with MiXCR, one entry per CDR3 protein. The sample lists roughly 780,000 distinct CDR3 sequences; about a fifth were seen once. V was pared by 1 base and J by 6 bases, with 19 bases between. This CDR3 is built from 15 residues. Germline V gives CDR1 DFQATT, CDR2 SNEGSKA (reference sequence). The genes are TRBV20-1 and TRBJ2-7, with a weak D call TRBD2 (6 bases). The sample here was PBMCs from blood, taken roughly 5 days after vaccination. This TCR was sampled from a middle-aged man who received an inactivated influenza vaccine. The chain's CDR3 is CSARAPKGSGVEQYF. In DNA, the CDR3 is TGCAGTGCTAGAGCCCCAAAGGGTAGCGGTGTCGAGCAGTACTTC.